A selection of T cell receptor beta chains follows, all from one sample in a study of T cell clonotyping in hematopoietic cell transplantation. Profiling relied on immunoSEQ multiplex PCR, and the TCRdb table lists in-frame clones only, not all of them. The sample consists of about 11,000 clones, just over 45% of them appearing once. The starting material was PBMCs, obtained 30 days after allogeneic stem cell transplant. The source is a male patient aged 50 or older who had an allogeneic stem cell transplant from an unrelated donor, so the T cells may come from the graft donor. Some clones in this sample may be carry-over from other donors' samples. CDR3s include the opening cysteine and the closing phenylalanine or tryptophan. Fields, in order: V gene, D gene, CDR3 length, clone size, J gene, CDR3 DNA, CDR3 protein. A D gene is named only where the DNA matches it firmly. Clone size is shown for a subset of rows, as once, few, many or a class of expanded clone.

TRBV30	-	13	-	TRBJ1-1	TGTGCCTGGGCGGACAGTACGAACACTGAAGCTTTCTTT	CAWADSTNTEAFF
TRBV6-4	-	11	-	TRBJ1-2	TGTCCCCAGACAGTCTACTCTGGCTACACCTTC	CPQTVYSGYTF
TRBV7-9	TRBD1	12	-	TRBJ1-1	TGTGCCAGCAGATTACAGGGGACTGAAGCTTTCTTT	CASRLQGTEAFF
TRBV30	TRBD1	15	-	TRBJ1-5	TGTGCCTGGAGTCAGGGACAGGGGGCCAGTCAGCCCCAGCATTTT	CAWSQGQGASQPQHF
TRBV4-1	TRBD1	15	few	TRBJ2-5	TGCGCCAGCAGCCAGTGGACAGGGTACCAAGAGACCCAGTACTTC	CASSQWTGYQETQYF
TRBV7-2	-	13	-	TRBJ1-2	TGTGCCAGCAGCTTAGCTCCCGTCTATGGCTACACCTTC	CASSLAPVYGYTF
TRBV27	-	14	few	TRBJ2-1	TGTGCCAGCAGTCGATCGACCCGGGGCAATGAGCAGTTCTTC	CASSRSTRGNEQFF
TRBV20-1	-	11	-	TRBJ1-4	TGCAGTGCTAGAGGAAGTGAAAAACTGTTTTTT	CSARGSEKLFF
TRBV19	-	14	-	TRBJ1-5	TGTGCCAGTAGTGCCCCGGGACCTAATCAGCCCCAGCATTTT	CASSAPGPNQPQHF
TRBV4-2	TRBD1	16	few	TRBJ2-7	TGTGCCAGCAGCCAATTACAGGGGGCTGGGACAGACGAGCAGTACTTC	CASSQLQGAGTDEQYF
TRBV19	-	13	few	TRBJ1-3	TGTGCCAGTAGTATAGATAGAGAAAACACCATATATTTT	CASSIDRENTIYF
TRBV5-1	TRBD2	18	few	TRBJ2-1	TGCGCCAGCAGCGGGCGGGGACTAGCTCGGGGTGTTAAAGATGAGCAGTTCTTC	CASSGRGLARGVKDEQFF
TRBV27	TRBD1	12	-	TRBJ2-7	TGTGCCAGTGCCGGGACAGGCAGCGAGCAGTACTTC	CASAGTGSEQYF
TRBV19	-	11	-	TRBJ2-5	TGTGCCAGTAAGGCAGCGGAGACCCAGTACTTC	CASKAAETQYF
TRBV30	-	15	-	TRBJ2-1	TGTGCCTGGGCAGGGTGGGCGGGCCAATACAATGAGCAGTTCTTC	CAWAGWAGQYNEQFF
TRBV6-6	-	14	-	TRBJ2-7	TGTGCCAGCAGTTACATGTCAGGGGGGTACGAGCAGTACTTC	CASSYMSGGYEQYF
TRBV6-5	-	16	-	TRBJ2-3	TGTGCCAGCAGTTACTCGAACCAGGGTCACACAGATACGCAGTATTTT	CASSYSNQGHTDTQYF
TRBV30	-	11	few	TRBJ1-1	TGTGCCTGGAGTCTGGGGACTGAAGCTTTCTTT	CAWSLGTEAFF
TRBV27	TRBD1	13	-	TRBJ2-7	TGTGCCAGCCGGGGACAGGGTCCCTACGAGCAGTACTTC	CASRGQGPYEQYF
TRBV5-6	-	12	-	TRBJ1-6	TGTGCCAGCAGCGCTGAGACCGCACCCCTCCACTTT	CASSAETAPLHF
TRBV7-2	-	15	-	TRBJ1-5	TGTGCCAGCAGCTTAGTTGGCCCTTCGGGGCAGCCCCAGCATTTT	CASSLVGPSGQPQHF
TRBV7-9	-	12	-	TRBJ2-7	TGTGCCAGCAGCCTCGACTACTACGAGCAGTACTTC	CASSLDYYEQYF
TRBV19	-	14	-	TRBJ1-6	TGTGCCAGTAGTATAGACGGGGAATCATCACCCCTCCACTTT	CASSIDGESSPLHF
TRBV9	-	15	few	TRBJ1-6	TGTGCCAGCAGCGGCTCCGGGGCACATAATTCACCCCTCCACTTT	CASSGSGAHNSPLHF
TRBV30	-	12	few	TRBJ2-5	TGTGCCTGGAGCCCATCGTGGGAGACCCAGTACTTC	CAWSPSWETQYF
TRBV30	-	14	-	TRBJ1-6	TGTGCCTGGGCCGGGAGCTCCTATAATTCACCCCTCCACTTT	CAWAGSSYNSPLHF
TRBV5-6	TRBD2	16	-	TRBJ2-1	TGTGCCAGCAGCCTCGGGGGGACGAGCTCCTACAATGAGCAGTTCTTC	CASSLGGTSSYNEQFF
TRBV4-3	TRBD1	15	-	TRBJ1-2	TGCGCCAGCAGCCTCTGGACAGGGACTAACTATGGCTACACCTTC	CASSLWTGTNYGYTF
TRBV19	TRBD1	15	-	TRBJ2-2	TGTGCCAGTAGTATCTCGACAGGGTCCACCGGGGAGCTGTTTTTT	CASSISTGSTGELFF
TRBV7-3	-	13	few	TRBJ2-3	TGTGCCAGCACCCCCGGCGGGGCAGATACGCAGTATTTT	CASTPGGADTQYF
TRBV7-2	-	12	-	TRBJ1-3	TGTGCCAGCAGCCGAACTGGAAACACCATATATTTT	CASSRTGNTIYF
TRBV29-1	TRBD1	13	-	TRBJ2-1	TGCAGCGTTCGGGACAGGGGGGACAATGAGCAGTTCTTC	CSVRDRGDNEQFF
TRBV28	TRBD1	15	once	TRBJ1-2	TGTGCCAGCAGAAGACAGGGTCCCAGTAGAAATGGCTACACCTTC	CASRRQGPSRNGYTF
TRBV14	-	13	-	TRBJ1-2	TGTGCCAGCAGCCAAGACGTTAACTATGGCTACACCTTC	CASSQDVNYGYTF
TRBV11-2	TRBD1	16	-	TRBJ1-2	TGTGCCAGCAGCTTAAGGGGGCGTAGGGAGGAGTATGGCTACACCTTC	CASSLRGRREEYGYTF
TRBV4-1	-	14	few	TRBJ2-7	TGCGCCAGCAGCCAAGGGGCGCGACCCTACGAGCAGTACTTC	CASSQGARPYEQYF
TRBV5-1	-	13	-	TRBJ1-6	TGCGCCAGCCGCCGGGACAAGGGTTCACCCCTCCACTTT	CASRRDKGSPLHF
TRBV7-6	TRBD2	16	-	TRBJ2-1	TGTGCCAGCAGCTCCCGGACTAGCGGAGCCTACAATGAGCAGTTCTTC	CASSSRTSGAYNEQFF
TRBV10-2	-	12	-	TRBJ1-4	TGCGCCAGCAGTAAGTTGGAGGAAAAACTGTTTTTT	CASSKLEEKLFF
TRBV5-4	TRBD2	17	-	TRBJ2-1	TGTGCCAGCAGTTTCACCCGAGCGGGAGGGCCCTACAATGAGCAGTTCTTC	CASSFTRAGGPYNEQFF
TRBV7-2	-	13	-	TRBJ2-2	TGTGCCAGCAACCGGCTATGGAACGGGGAGCTGTTTTTT	CASNRLWNGELFF
TRBV7-6	TRBD1	15	-	TRBJ2-5	TGTGCCAGCAGCTTAGTGGGACAGGGAGGTGAGACCCAGTACTTC	CASSLVGQGGETQYF
TRBV5-6	-	11	-	TRBJ2-3	TGTGCCAGCAGCGTCACAGATACGCAGTATTTT	CASSVTDTQYF
TRBV7-2	-	13	-	TRBJ2-3	TGTGCCAGCAGCTTAGGGGTGGGGGATACGCAGTATTTT	CASSLGVGDTQYF
TRBV7-2	TRBD1	16	-	TRBJ1-5	TGTGCCAGCAGCATCGGGACAGGGGGATTAGGTCAGCCCCAGCATTTT	CASSIGTGGLGQPQHF
TRBV6-5	-	13	few	TRBJ1-2	TGTGCCAGCAGTTTGAGGGGCGGCTATGGCTACACCTTC	CASSLRGGYGYTF
TRBV30	-	11	-	TRBJ1-2	TGTGCCTGGAGTACTGCGGGGGGCTACACCTTC	CAWSTAGGYTF
TRBV6-5	TRBD1	14	-	TRBJ1-2	TGTGCCAGCAGTTACGGGGAGGGGGCTGATGGCTACACCTTC	CASSYGEGADGYTF
TRBV30	-	13	-	TRBJ1-5	TGTGCCTGGAGTCAGCATAGCAATCAGCCCCAGCATTTT	CAWSQHSNQPQHF
TRBV5-1	-	13	-	TRBJ2-7	TGCGCCAGCAGCTTACAAAGACACTACGAGCAGTACTTC	CASSLQRHYEQYF
TRBV7-2	TRBD1	13	-	TRBJ2-3	TGTGCCAGCAGCTCCATGGGACAGGGAAAGCAGTATTTT	CASSSMGQGKQYF
TRBV28	TRBD1	14	-	TRBJ2-7	TGTGCCAGCACAGGGGACAGGGGAATCTACGAGCAGTACTTC	CASTGDRGIYEQYF
TRBV7-2	-	16	-	TRBJ1-3	TGTGCCAGCAGCCCAAGCTCCGGTACCTCTGGAAACACCATATATTTT	CASSPSSGTSGNTIYF